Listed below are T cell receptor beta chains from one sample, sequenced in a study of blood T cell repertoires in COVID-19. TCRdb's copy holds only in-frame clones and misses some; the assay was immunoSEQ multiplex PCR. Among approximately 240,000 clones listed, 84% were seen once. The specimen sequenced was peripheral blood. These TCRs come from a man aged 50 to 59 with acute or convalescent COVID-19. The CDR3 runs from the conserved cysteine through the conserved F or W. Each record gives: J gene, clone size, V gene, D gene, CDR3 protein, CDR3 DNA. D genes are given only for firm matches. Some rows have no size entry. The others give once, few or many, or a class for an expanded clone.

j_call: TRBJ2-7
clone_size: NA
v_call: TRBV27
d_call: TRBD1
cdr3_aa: CASSLAGTGRHEQYF
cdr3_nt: TGTGCCAGCAGTTTGGCCGGGACAGGGAGGCACGAGCAGTACTTC

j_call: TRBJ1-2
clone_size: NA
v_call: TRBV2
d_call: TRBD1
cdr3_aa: CASSPDRDGGYTF
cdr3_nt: TGTGCCAGCAGCCCCGACAGGGATGGTGGCTACACCTTC

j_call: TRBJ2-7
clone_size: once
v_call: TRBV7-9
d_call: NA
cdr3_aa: CASAHRGTATYEQYF
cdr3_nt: TGTGCCAGCGCCCACCGCGGGACAGCAACCTACGAGCAGTACTTC

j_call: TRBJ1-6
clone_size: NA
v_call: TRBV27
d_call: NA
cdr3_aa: CASSTTRGPYNSPLHF
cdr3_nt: TGTGCCAGCAGCACCACCAGGGGCCCCTATAATTCACCCCTCCACTTT

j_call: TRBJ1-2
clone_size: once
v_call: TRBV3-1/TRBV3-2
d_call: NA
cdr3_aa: CASSQEVTTDRYGYTF
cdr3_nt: TGTGCCAGCAGCCAAGAGGTAACGACAGATCGCTATGGCTACACCTTC

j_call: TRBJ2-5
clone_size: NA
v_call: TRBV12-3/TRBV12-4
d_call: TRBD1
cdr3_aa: CASSRGQQETQYF
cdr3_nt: TGTGCCAGCAGCCGGGGACAGCAAGAGACCCAGTACTTC

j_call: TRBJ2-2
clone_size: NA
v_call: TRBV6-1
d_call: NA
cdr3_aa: CASSDVGSWAGELFF
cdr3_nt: TGTGCCAGCAGTGACGTGGGGAGTTGGGCCGGGGAGCTGTTTTTT

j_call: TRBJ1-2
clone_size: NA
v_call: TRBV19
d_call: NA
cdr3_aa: CASSMGQVGYGYTF
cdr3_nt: TGTGCCAGTAGTATGGGGCAGGTTGGCTATGGCTACACCTTC

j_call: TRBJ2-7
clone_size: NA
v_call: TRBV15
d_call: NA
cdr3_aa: CATSRARDSVYEQYF
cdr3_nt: TGTGCCACCAGCAGAGCCCGGGACTCCGTCTACGAGCAGTACTTC

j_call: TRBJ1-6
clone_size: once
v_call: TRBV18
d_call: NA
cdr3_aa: CASSPTNENSPLHF
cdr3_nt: TGTGCCAGCTCACCAACCAATGAGAATTCACCCCTCCACTTT

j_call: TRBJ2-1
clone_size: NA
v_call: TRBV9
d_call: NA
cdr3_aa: CASSVADGDNEQFF
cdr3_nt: TGTGCCAGCAGCGTAGCGGACGGGGACAATGAGCAGTTCTTC

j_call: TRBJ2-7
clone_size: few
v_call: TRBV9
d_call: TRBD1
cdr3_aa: CASSVGTGFNYEQYF
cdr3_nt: TGTGCCAGCAGCGTAGGGACAGGATTCAACTACGAGCAGTACTTC

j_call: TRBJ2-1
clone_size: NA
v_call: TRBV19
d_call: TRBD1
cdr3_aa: CASSMDRGGYNEQFF
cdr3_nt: TGTGCCAGTAGTATGGACAGGGGAGGCTACAATGAGCAGTTCTTC

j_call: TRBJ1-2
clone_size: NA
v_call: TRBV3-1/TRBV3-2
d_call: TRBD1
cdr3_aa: CASSRLGQGVGYTF
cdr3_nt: TGTGCCAGCAGCCGTTTGGGACAGGGGGTGGGCTACACCTTC

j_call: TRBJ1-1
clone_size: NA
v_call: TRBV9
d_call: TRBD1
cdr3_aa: CASSVEGAANTEAFF
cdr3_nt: TGTGCCAGCAGCGTAGAGGGGGCTGCGAACACTGAAGCTTTCTTT

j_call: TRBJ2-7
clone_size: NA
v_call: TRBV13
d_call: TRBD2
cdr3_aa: CASSSGGEAGLYEQYF
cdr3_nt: TGTGCCAGCAGCTCCGGGGGAGAAGCGGGACTGTACGAGCAGTACTTC

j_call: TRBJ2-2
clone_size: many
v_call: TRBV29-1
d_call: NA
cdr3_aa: CSVAGTMNTGELFF
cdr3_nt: TGCAGCGTTGCCGGGACAATGAACACCGGGGAGCTGTTTTTT